Sequencing of this T cell receptor (beta chain) was carried out in a study of regulatory T cells in long-lasting Graves disease. Study background: Antithyroid drug intake by newly diagnosed Graves' patients had lasted under 3 months.

With iRepertoire HTBI primers and Arm-PCR of CDR3 regions, TCR beta libraries were built. TCRdb analysed the multiplex PCR reads with MiXCR anew, one entry per CDR3 protein. The sample has fewer than 650,000 distinct CDR3 sequences; under 20% are singletons. Regarding time point: newly diagnosed GD, antithyroid drugs for less than 3 months. PBMCs provided the RNA from which the TCR library was made. Study outcomes and limitations: The analysis examined peripheral blood only and excluded thyroid tissue.

With regard to this clonotype: What it binds is unknown.

Separately, the same data were catalogued under a study of T cells in Graves' hyperthyroidism and ophthalmopathy.

The source of this sequence is a woman in her 30s with Graves disease. The starting material was peripheral blood mononuclear cells (PBMCs), obtained at new diagnosis, from a patient treated with antithyroid drugs.

This CDR3 reads CASAGSSGNTIYF. The CDR3 DNA reads as TGTGCCAGCGCGGGGAGCTCTGGAAACACCATATATTTT. This chain uses TRBV27 with TRBJ1-3; D not resolved. The CDR3 has 13 amino acids. Germline-derived CDR1 and CDR2 are MNHEY and SMNVEV (reference sequence). V lost 8 bases and J 0 bases, leaving 8 bases between the germline ends.